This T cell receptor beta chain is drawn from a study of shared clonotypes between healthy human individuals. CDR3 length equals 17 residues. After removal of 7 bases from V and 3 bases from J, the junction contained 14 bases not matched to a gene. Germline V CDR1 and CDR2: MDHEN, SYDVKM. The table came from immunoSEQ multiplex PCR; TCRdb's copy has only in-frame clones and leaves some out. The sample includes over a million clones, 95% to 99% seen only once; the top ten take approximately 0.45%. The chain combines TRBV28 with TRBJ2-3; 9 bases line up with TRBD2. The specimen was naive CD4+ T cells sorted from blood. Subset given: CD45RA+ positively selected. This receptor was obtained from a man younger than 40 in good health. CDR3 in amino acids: CASKVVVAGVSTDTQYF. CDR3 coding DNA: TGTGCCAGCAAGGTGGTGGTAGCGGGAGTTAGTACAGATACGCAGTATTTT.